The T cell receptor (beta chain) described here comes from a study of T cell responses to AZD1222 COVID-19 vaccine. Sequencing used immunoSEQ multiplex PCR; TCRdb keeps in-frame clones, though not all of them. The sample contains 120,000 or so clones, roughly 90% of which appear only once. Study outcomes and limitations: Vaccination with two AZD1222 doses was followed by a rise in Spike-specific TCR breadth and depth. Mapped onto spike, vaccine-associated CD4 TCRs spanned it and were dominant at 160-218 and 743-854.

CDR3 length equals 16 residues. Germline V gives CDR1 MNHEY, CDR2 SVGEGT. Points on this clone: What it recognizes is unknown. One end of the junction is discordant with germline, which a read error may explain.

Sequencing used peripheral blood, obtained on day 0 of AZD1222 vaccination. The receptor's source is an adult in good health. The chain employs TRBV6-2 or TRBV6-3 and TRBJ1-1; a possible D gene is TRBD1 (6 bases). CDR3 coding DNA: TGTGCCAGCAGTTACTCTAGGACAGCCATGAAGACTGAAGCTTTCTTT. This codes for CASSYSRTAMKTEAFF.